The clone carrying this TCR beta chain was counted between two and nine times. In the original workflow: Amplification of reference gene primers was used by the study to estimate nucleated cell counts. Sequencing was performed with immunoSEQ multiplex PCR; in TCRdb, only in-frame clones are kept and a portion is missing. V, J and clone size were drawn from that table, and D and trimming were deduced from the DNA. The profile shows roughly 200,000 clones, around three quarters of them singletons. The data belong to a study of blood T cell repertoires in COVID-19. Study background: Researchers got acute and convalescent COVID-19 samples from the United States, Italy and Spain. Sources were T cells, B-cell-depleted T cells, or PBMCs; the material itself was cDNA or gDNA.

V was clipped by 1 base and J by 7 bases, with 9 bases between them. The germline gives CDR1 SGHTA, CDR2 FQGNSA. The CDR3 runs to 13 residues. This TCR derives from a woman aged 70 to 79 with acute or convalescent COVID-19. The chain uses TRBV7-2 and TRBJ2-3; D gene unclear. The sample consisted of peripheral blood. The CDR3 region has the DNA TGTGCCAGCAGCTTAGAGCGACTTAATACGCAGTATTTT. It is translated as CASSLERLNTQYF.